Listed below are T cell receptor beta chains from one sample, sequenced in a study of blood T cell repertoires in COVID-19. The data were produced by immunoSEQ multiplex PCR, yet TCRdb's version contains in-frame clones alone and is incomplete. The repertoire holds about 240,000 clones, with roughly nine tenths as singletons. Source material: peripheral blood. These receptor sequences come from a man aged 60 to 69 with acute or convalescent COVID-19. CDR3s include the opening cysteine and the closing phenylalanine or tryptophan. Fields, in order: V gene, clone size, D gene, J gene, CDR3 DNA, CDR3 protein. A D gene is named only where the DNA matches it firmly. Not all rows give a size; the values are once, few, many and, for expanded clones, a class.

v_call: TRBV6-2/TRBV6-3; clone_size: -; d_call: TRBD2; j_call: TRBJ2-7; cdr3_nt: TGTGCCAGCAGTTTCGGACTAGCGGGAATCTACGAGCAGTACTTC; cdr3_aa: CASSFGLAGIYEQYF
v_call: TRBV10-3; clone_size: few; d_call: -; j_call: TRBJ2-7; cdr3_nt: TGTGCCATCAGTGAGTCGCCGGGGAATCCCTACGAGCAGTACTTC; cdr3_aa: CAISESPGNPYEQYF
v_call: TRBV10-3; clone_size: -; d_call: TRBD2; j_call: TRBJ2-7; cdr3_nt: TGTGCCATCCGGACTAGCGGGGAAATCTACGAGCAGTACTTC; cdr3_aa: CAIRTSGEIYEQYF
v_call: TRBV5-4; clone_size: -; d_call: -; j_call: TRBJ2-1; cdr3_nt: TGTGCCAGCAGCCCACCGGAGGGCCTCTACAATGAGCAGTTCTTC; cdr3_aa: CASSPPEGLYNEQFF
v_call: TRBV7-3; clone_size: -; d_call: TRBD2; j_call: TRBJ2-1; cdr3_nt: TGTGCCAGCAGCTCCCGGGGAGCGGGAGGACATGAGCAGTTCTTC; cdr3_aa: CASSSRGAGGHEQFF
v_call: TRBV5-1; clone_size: -; d_call: TRBD2; j_call: TRBJ2-2; cdr3_nt: TGCGCCAGCAGACTAGCGGGAGCGAACACCGGGGAGCTGTTTTTT; cdr3_aa: CASRLAGANTGELFF
v_call: TRBV18; clone_size: -; d_call: TRBD1; j_call: TRBJ1-2; cdr3_nt: TGTGCCAGCTCACCGGGACAGGACGACTATGGCTACACCTTC; cdr3_aa: CASSPGQDDYGYTF
v_call: TRBV29-1; clone_size: -; d_call: TRBD2; j_call: TRBJ2-5; cdr3_nt: TGCAGCGTTGCACTAGCGGGAGTATTGGGAGAGACCCAGTACTTC; cdr3_aa: CSVALAGVLGETQYF
v_call: TRBV28; clone_size: -; d_call: TRBD1; j_call: TRBJ1-1; cdr3_nt: TGTGCCAGCAGGGTGCCAGGGGGAGCTTTCTTT; cdr3_aa: CASRVPGGAFF
v_call: TRBV24-1; clone_size: few; d_call: -; j_call: TRBJ1-5; cdr3_nt: TGTGCCACCAGTGGGGGACTTATGGATCAGCCCCAGCATTTT; cdr3_aa: CATSGGLMDQPQHF
v_call: TRBV29-1; clone_size: -; d_call: -; j_call: TRBJ1-1; cdr3_nt: TGCAGCGTTCCACAGGGCGACACTGAAGCTTTCTTT; cdr3_aa: CSVPQGDTEAFF
v_call: TRBV11-1; clone_size: -; d_call: TRBD1; j_call: TRBJ2-7; cdr3_nt: TGTGCCAGCAGCAACCGGGACAGGGCCGCCTACGAGCAGTACTTC; cdr3_aa: CASSNRDRAAYEQYF
v_call: TRBV30; clone_size: -; d_call: -; j_call: TRBJ1-6; cdr3_nt: TGTGCCTGGAGTCCTAATCCCCTCCACTTT; cdr3_aa: CAWSPNPLHF
v_call: TRBV2; clone_size: -; d_call: TRBD1; j_call: TRBJ2-3; cdr3_nt: TGTGCCAGCAGTGAAGAGGACAGGGAAGATACGCAGTATTTT; cdr3_aa: CASSEEDREDTQYF
v_call: TRBV15; clone_size: -; d_call: -; j_call: TRBJ2-7; cdr3_nt: TGTGCCACCAGCAGAGATTTTGATGGGCCTGTCTACGAGCAGTACTTC; cdr3_aa: CATSRDFDGPVYEQYF
v_call: TRBV6-5; clone_size: -; d_call: TRBD2; j_call: TRBJ2-3; cdr3_nt: TGTGCCAGTGGGGGAGGGAGGAGGGCAGATACGCAGTATTTT; cdr3_aa: CASGGGRRADTQYF
v_call: TRBV7-2; clone_size: once; d_call: TRBD1; j_call: TRBJ1-2; cdr3_nt: TGTGCCAGCAGCCCCGGACAGGGGCAGGGCGGCTACACCTTC; cdr3_aa: CASSPGQGQGGYTF
v_call: TRBV9; clone_size: -; d_call: -; j_call: TRBJ1-2; cdr3_nt: TGTGCCAGCAGCGTAGTATTGGGAGGGGGGAGCTACACCTTC; cdr3_aa: CASSVVLGGGSYTF
v_call: TRBV5-4; clone_size: few; d_call: TRBD1; j_call: TRBJ2-7; cdr3_nt: TGTGCCAGCAGCCTCGTTGGACAGGGGGCACGGGAGCAGTACTTC; cdr3_aa: CASSLVGQGAREQYF
v_call: TRBV9; clone_size: -; d_call: TRBD2; j_call: TRBJ2-7; cdr3_nt: TGTGCCAGCAGTCCTAGCGGGAGGATCTACGAGCAGTACTTC; cdr3_aa: CASSPSGRIYEQYF